The clone carrying this T cell receptor beta chain was counted a few times. Its antigen is as yet unknown. The data were obtained in a study of T cells in localized non-small cell lung cancer. Clones were sequenced by immunoSEQ multiplex PCR, and TCRdb holds only the in-frame ones, with some missing. The data hold thousands of clones, with roughly 30% observed a single time. The germline CDR1 and CDR2 sequences are MNHGY and SAAAGT. Trimming stripped 6 bases from V and 0 bases from J, with 5 bases between. The CDR3 has 12 residues. Study conclusions and caveats: For the top 100 tumor clones, a median roughly 55 also appeared in adjacent lung. In the blood, greater T cell density corresponded to longer overall survival. Clonality of T cells reached its maximum in uninvolved adjacent lung, surpassing tumor.

The chain uses TRBV6-8 and TRBJ1-1; D not certain. The sequence derives from a female donor at least 60 years old with stage II squamous cell lung carcinoma. The sample consisted of lung tumor tissue, taken before any cancer treatment. Written as DNA, the CDR3 is TGTGCCAGCAGGACCTTGAACACTGAAGCTTTCTTT. As protein: CASRTLNTEAFF.